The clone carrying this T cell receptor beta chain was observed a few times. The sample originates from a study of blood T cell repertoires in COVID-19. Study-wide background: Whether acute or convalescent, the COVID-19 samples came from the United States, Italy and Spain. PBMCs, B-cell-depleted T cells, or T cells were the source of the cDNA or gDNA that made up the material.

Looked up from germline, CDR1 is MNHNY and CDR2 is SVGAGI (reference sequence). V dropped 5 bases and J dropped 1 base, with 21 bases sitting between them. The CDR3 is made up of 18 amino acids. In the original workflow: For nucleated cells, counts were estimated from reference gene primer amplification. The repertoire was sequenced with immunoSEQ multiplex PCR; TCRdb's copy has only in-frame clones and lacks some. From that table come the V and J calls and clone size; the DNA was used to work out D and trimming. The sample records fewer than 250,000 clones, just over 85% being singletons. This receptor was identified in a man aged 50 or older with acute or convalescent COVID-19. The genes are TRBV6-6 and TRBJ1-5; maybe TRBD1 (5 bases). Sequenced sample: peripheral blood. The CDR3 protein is CASSPLRDGGRSNQPQHF. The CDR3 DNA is TGTGCCAGCAGTCCCCTTAGGGACGGGGGTAGGAGCAATCAGCCCCAGCATTTT.